These 6 T cell receptor beta chains originate from one sample sequenced in a study of blood T cell repertoires in COVID-19. Method: immunoSEQ multiplex PCR; TCRdb's copy keeps in-frame clones and lacks some. The sample contains 200,000 or so clones, 80% to 85% of which appear only once. The material sequenced was peripheral blood. The origin of the receptors is a woman aged 60 to 75 who had recovered from COVID-19.

This clone came up a few times. This sequence joins TRBV18 and TRBJ1-6, with TRBD1 as a possible D gene (5 bases). Germline-derived CDR1 and CDR2 are KGHSH and LQKENI. This CDR3 spans 15 amino acids. The germline V and J ends were trimmed by 6 bases and 7 bases, with 16 bases remaining between them. The CDR3 DNA is TGTGCCAGCTCCCTAAGCGGGGCTATAAATTCACCCCTCCACTTT. Its protein product is CASSLSGAINSPLHF.

This chain joins TRBV5-8 and TRBJ2-1; 7 bases are a match to TRBD1. The germline CDR1 and CDR2 sequences are SGHTS and YDEGEE. V was pared by 0 bases and J by 4 bases, with 7 bases of the junction left unmatched. The length of the CDR3 is 16 residues. For the CDR3, the DNA is TGTGCCAGCAGCTTGGCCGAGGGACAGCTTTACAATGAGCAGTTCTTC. It is translated as CASSLAEGQLYNEQFF.

The V call is TRBV10-3, the J call TRBJ2-5; D possibly corresponds to TRBD1 (5 bases). Germline lookup yields CDR1 ENHRY and CDR2 SYGVKD. Trimming shortened V by 8 bases and J by 0 bases, and 7 bases separated the two germline ends. This CDR3 contains 12 residues. CDR3 loop: CAIADNQETQYF. The CDR3 bases are TGTGCCATCGCGGACAACCAAGAGACCCAGTACTTC.

The J gene is TRBJ1-6, the V gene TRBV4-2; 7 bases are a match to TRBD1. In germline, CDR1 is LGHNA, CDR2 YNFKEQ. The J segment lost 5 bases and the V segment lost 5 bases, leaving 9 bases of the junction unmatched. CDR3 size: 16 residues. CDR3 in amino acids: CASSYPRQGHNSPLHF. CDR3 coding DNA: TGTGCCAGCAGCTACCCGCGACAGGGACATAATTCACCCCTCCACTTT.

The rearrangement joins TRBV9 to TRBJ1-6; 7 bases are a match to TRBD1. The ends lost 3 bases at V and 10 bases at J; junction bases unmatched: 10. Germline CDR1 reads SGDLS; CDR2 reads YYNGEE. The CDR3 extends over 15 amino acids. CDR3 sequence: CASSGQQGRWSPLHF. In nucleotides, the CDR3 is TGTGCCAGCAGCGGGCAACAGGGGCGATGGTCACCCCTCCACTTT.

This chain connects TRBV18 to TRBJ2-1; the D gene is possibly TRBD1 (6 bases). The CDR3 has 14 residues. Germline CDR1 KGHSH, CDR2 LQKENI. V was shortened by 3 bases and J by 4 bases, with 10 bases between the two germline ends. The CDR3 region has the DNA TGTGCCAGCTCACCGACTACAGGGTACAATGAGCAGTTCTTC. This encodes CASSPTTGYNEQFF.